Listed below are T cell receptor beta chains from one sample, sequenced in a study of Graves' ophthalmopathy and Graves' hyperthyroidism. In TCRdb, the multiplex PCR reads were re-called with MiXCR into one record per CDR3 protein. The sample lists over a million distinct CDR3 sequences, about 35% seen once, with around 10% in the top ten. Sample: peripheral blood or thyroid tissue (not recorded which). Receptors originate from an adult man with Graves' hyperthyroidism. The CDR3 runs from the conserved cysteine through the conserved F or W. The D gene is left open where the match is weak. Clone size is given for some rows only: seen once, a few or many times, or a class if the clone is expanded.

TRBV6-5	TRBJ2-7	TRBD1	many	TGTGCCAGCAGGCCGGGACAGGGGGCCGACGAGCAGTACTTC	CASRPGQGADEQYF
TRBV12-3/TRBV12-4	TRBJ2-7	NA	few	TGTGCCAGCAGTTTGATCTGGGGCTACGAGCAGTACTTC	CASSLIWGYEQYF
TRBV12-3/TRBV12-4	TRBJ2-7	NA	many	TGTGCCAGCAAAGAAGGGAGGAACTACGAGCAGTACTTC	CASKEGRNYEQYF
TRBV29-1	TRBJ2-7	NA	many	TGCAGCGTTGGACCCCGCGGGACTCCCAGCGAGCAGTACTTC	CSVGPRGTPSEQYF
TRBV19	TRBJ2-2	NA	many	TGTGCCAGTAGTATCAAGGGGGCCGGGGAGCTGTTTTTT	CASSIKGAGELFF
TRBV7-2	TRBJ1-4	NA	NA	TGTGCCAGCAGCTTAGGACTAGCGGGGGATGGTGAAAAACTGTTTTTT	CASSLGLAGDGEKLFF
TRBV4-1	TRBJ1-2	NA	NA	TGCGCCTCGAACTACGGGGCTACTCGCGACTATGGCTACACCTTC	CASNYGATRDYGYTF
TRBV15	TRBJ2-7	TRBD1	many	TGTGCCACCAGCAGAGGACAGGGGAATAAAGATACCTACGAGCAGTACTTC	CATSRGQGNKDTYEQYF
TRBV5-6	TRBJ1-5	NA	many	TGTGCCAGCAGCCCTCTCCACTCACCCCATCAGCCCCAGCATTTT	CASSPLHSPHQPQHF
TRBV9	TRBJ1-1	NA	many	TGTGCCAGCAGCCAGGAGGGACGAATGAACACTGAAGCTTTCTTT	CASSQEGRMNTEAFF
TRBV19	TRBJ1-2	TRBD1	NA	TGTGCCAGTAGTACGGGGACAGTTCATGATGGCTACACCTTC	CASSTGTVHDGYTF
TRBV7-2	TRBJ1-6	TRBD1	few	TGTGCCAGCAGCTTAGGAGCCGGGACAGGGAGAAATTCACCCCTCCACTTT	CASSLGAGTGRNSPLHF
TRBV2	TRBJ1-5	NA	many	TGTGCCAGCGGCGGAGAGAGTAGGGCCCAGCATTTT	CASGGESRAQHF
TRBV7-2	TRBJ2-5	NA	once	TGTGCCAGCAGCACAGTCCAAAAGACCCAGTACTTC	CASSTVQKTQYF
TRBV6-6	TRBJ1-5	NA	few	TGTGCCAGCTGCTTTGGGTTTGATCAGCCCCAGCATTTT	CASCFGFDQPQHF
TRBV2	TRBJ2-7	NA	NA	TGTGCCAGCAAGGGGGACGGTATCTACGAGCAGTACTTC	CASKGDGIYEQYF
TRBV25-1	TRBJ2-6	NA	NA	TGTGCCAGCAGACACATCTCTGGGGCCAACATCCTGACTTTC	CASRHISGANILTF
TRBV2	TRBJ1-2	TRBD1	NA	TGTGCCAGCAGAGACCGGGACAGGGTGGGCTATGGCTACACCTTC	CASRDRDRVGYGYTF
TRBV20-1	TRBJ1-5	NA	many	TGCAGTGCTAGTTCAGGGTCCAGTCAGCCCCAGCATTTT	CSASSGSSQPQHF
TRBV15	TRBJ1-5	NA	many	TGTGCCACCAGCAGAGATATCCTGCAGGATAGCAATCAGCCCCAGCATTTT	CATSRDILQDSNQPQHF
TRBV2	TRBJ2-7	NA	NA	TGTGCCAGCAGCTCCACAGGGGGGGGAGGCCCCTACGAGCAGTACTTC	CASSSTGGGGPYEQYF
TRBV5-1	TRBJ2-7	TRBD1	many	TGCGCCAGCAGCCCGGGACAGAACGAGCAGTACTTC	CASSPGQNEQYF
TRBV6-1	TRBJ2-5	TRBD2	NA	TGTGCCAGCACGTATACTAGCGGTCAAGAGACCCAGTACTTC	CASTYTSGQETQYF
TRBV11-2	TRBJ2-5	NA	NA	TGTGCCAGCAGCCGAGAAAGGGGATGGGGAGAGACCCAGTACTTC	CASSRERGWGETQYF
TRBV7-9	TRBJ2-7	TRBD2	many	TGTGCCAGCAGCTTTACTAGCGGGAGCTACGAGCAGTACTTC	CASSFTSGSYEQYF
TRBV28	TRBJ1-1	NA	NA	TGTGCCAGCAGTTTATCCACTGACAGGAACACTGAAGCTTTCTTT	CASSLSTDRNTEAFF
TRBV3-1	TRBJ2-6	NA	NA	TGTGCCAGCAGCCAAGACAGACCTGGGGCCAACGTCCTGACTTTC	CASSQDRPGANVLTF
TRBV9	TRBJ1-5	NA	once	TGTGCCAGCAGCGCCCAGGGAACCCACGAGCATTTT	CASSAQGTHEHF
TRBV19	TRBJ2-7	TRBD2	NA	TGTGCCAGTAGTATCGGGGCTAGCGGGAGATACGAGCAGTACTTC	CASSIGASGRYEQYF
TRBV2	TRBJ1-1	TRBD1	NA	TGTGCCAGCACCGAAGGGGGCCCTGAAGCTTTCTTT	CASTEGGPEAFF
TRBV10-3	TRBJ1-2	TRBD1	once	TGTGCCATCAGTGAGTCGCTGGACAGGGCCTACACCTTC	CAISESLDRAYTF
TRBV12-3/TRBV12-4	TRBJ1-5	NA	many	TGTGCCAGCAGTTCGAATTCGGAGAATCAGCCCCAGCATTTT	CASSSNSENQPQHF
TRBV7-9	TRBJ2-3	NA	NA	TGTGCCAGCAGCTTACAAGATGCGGGTTGGAGCACAGATACGCAGTATTTT	CASSLQDAGWSTDTQYF
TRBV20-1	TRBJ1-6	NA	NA	TGCAGTGCTAGAGTTCAGGCAGCAGCCTATAATTCACCCCTCCACTTT	CSARVQAAAYNSPLHF
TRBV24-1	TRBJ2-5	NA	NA	TGTGCCACCAGTGAACCTGACAGAGAGACCCAGTACTTC	CATSEPDRETQYF
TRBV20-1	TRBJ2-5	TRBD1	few	TGCAGTGCTAGTAAGGGACAGGGTAGAGAGACCCAGTACTTC	CSASKGQGRETQYF
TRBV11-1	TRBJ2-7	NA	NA	TGTGCCAGCAGGGACACCGGGACAACTAGCGAGCAGTACTTC	CASRDTGTTSEQYF
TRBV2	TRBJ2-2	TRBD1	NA	TGTGCCATCAGTGACAGGGGTTCTGGAAACACCGGGGAGCTGTTTTTT	CAISDRGSGNTGELFF
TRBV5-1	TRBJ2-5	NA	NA	TGCGCCAGCAGCCAAAATGGGAATCCCAAGAAAGAGACCCAGTACTTC	CASSQNGNPKKETQYF
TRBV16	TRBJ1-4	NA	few	TGTGCCAGCAGCCCCGCTGGGGGAGTTGAAAAACTGTTTTTT	CASSPAGGVEKLFF
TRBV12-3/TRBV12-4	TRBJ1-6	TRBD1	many	TGTGCCAGCAGTGGGAAACAGGGGGCGGATTCACCCCTCCACTTT	CASSGKQGADSPLHF
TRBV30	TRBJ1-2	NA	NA	TGTGCCTGGAGTTTCGATGAAGGTTCTCGTGGCTACACCTTC	CAWSFDEGSRGYTF
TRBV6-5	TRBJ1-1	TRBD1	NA	TGTGCCAGCAGTTACTCTCCAGGGGGCACCACTGAAGCTTTCTTT	CASSYSPGGTTEAFF
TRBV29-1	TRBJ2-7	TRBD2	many	TGCAGCGTTGCCCAAGGGACTAGCGGGAGCGAGCAGTACTTC	CSVAQGTSGSEQYF
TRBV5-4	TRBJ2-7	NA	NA	TGTGCCAGCAGCTTGGTCGGTAACCACTACGAGCAGTACTTC	CASSLVGNHYEQYF
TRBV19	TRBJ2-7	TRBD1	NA	TGTGCCAGTAGTTCCTCGGACAGGGAAGTGCCCTACGAGCAGTACTTC	CASSSSDREVPYEQYF
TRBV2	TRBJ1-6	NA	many	TGTGCCAGCAGTGAAATTCTAAGAAATTCACCCCTCCACTTT	CASSEILRNSPLHF
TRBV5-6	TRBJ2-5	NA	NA	TGTGCCAGCAGCGTACCGACGGGAAAAAAAGAGACCCAGTACTTC	CASSVPTGKKETQYF
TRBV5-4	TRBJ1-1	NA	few	TGTGCCAGCAGCCCCCCGGGACGGAACACTGAAGCTTTCTTT	CASSPPGRNTEAFF
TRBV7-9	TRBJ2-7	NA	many	TGTGCCCGGTCGGCCTACGAGCAGTACTTC	CARSAYEQYF
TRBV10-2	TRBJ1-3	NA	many	TGCGCCAGCAGTGAGTTTCCAACAGGGAGCAACTCTGGAAACACCATATATTTT	CASSEFPTGSNSGNTIYF
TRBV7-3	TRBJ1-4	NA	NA	TGTGCCAGCAGCTCAACCGGGGGCAGTGCTAATGAAAAACTGTTTTTT	CASSSTGGSANEKLFF
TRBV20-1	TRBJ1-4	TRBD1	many	TGCAGTGCGCCCGGGACAGCCAAAGAAAAACTGTTTTTT	CSAPGTAKEKLFF